The 13 T cell receptor beta chains below come from one sample, sequenced in a study of shared clonotypes between healthy human individuals (dated by TCRdb to between 2020 and 2021). Receptor libraries were prepared by the immunoSEQ multiplex PCR assay. Entries here come from immuneACCESS through TCRdb and include only in-frame sequences with V and J called. Some clones fail to appear in such tables; in the studies checked, an unresolved V gene covers under half of the shortfall, and the cause of the remainder is unknown. The sample has approximately 1.5 million clones on record, 95% to 99% of them singletons. The ten largest clones add up to around 0.47% of the sample. Sequencing used naive CD4+ T cells sorted from blood. The cell subset or site label corresponds to: CD45RA+ positively selected. All receptors come from a young man in good health.

The CDR3 sequence is CASIYQGIRVAYGYTF. As DNA, the CDR3 is TGTGCCAGCATATATCAGGGGATCCGTGTCGCTTATGGCTACACCTTC. The rearrangement joins TRBV28 to TRBJ1-2; D perhaps matches TRBD1 (6 bases). With 7 bases removed from V and 5 bases from J, the gap between germline ends came to 23 bases. The CDR3 has 16 residues. CDR1 and CDR2 from the germline V gene are MDHEN and SYDVKM.

The chain carries TRBV7-6 and TRBJ2-3, with a tentative D call TRBD2 (5 bases). Germline V lookup: CDR1 SGHVS, CDR2 FNYEAQ. Trimming stripped 5 bases from V and 6 bases from J, with 9 bases between. The CDR3 sequence is 12 residues long. This chain's CDR3 is CASSQRGDTQYF. CDR3 coding DNA: TGTGCCAGCAGCCAAAGAGGGGATACGCAGTATTTT.

The genes are TRBV6-6 and TRBJ1-5; 7 bases are shared with TRBD1. With 7 bases clipped from V and 2 bases from J, the junction kept 5 bases outside the gene matches. Germline CDR1 and CDR2: MNHNY and SVGAGI (reference sequence). This CDR3 is 14 amino acids long. As DNA, the CDR3 is TGTGCCAGCAAACAGGGGTCGGGCAATCAGCCCCAGCATTTT. It encodes CASKQGSGNQPQHF.

As DNA, the CDR3 is TGTGCCAGCAGCTTGTTGTCTAGCGGGACGAAAGAGACCCAGTACTTC. Translated: CASSLLSSGTKETQYF. The chain joins TRBV5-4 to TRBJ2-5; 9 bases align to TRBD2. The CDR3 spans 16 residues. The germline V gene has CDR1 SGHNT and CDR2 YYREEE (reference sequence). V dropped 1 base and J dropped 3; count of bases not matched to a gene: 7.

This clone was recorded only once. The chain links TRBV5-1 to TRBJ1-2; perhaps TRBD1 as D (6 bases). Germline loops: CDR1 SGHRS, CDR2 YFSETQ. CDR3 length equals 16 residues. Trimming pared 4 bases from V and 10 bases from J, leaving 26 bases between. DNA of the CDR3: TGCGCCAGCAGCACCGGACAGCTTAGACCTAGTTCTTCCTACACCTTC. As protein: CASSTGQLRPSSSYTF.

V gene TRBV5-1 combines with J gene TRBJ2-7; D remains unclear. Trimming stripped 5 bases from V and 3 bases from J, with 15 bases between. This CDR3 contains 14 residues. Germline V gene lookup returns CDR1 SGHRS and CDR2 YFSETQ. CDR3 nucleotide sequence: TGCGCCAGCAGAAAGGCCCGCGCGATCTACGAGCAGTACTTC. Translated: CASRKARAIYEQYF.

The V and J genes are TRBV11-2 and TRBJ2-5; TRBD2 matches 15 bases. The V and J ends lost 3 bases and 5 bases, in that order; junction bases with no gene match: 4. The germline gives CDR1 SGHAT, CDR2 FQNNGV. This CDR3 has 16 amino acids. CDR3 sequence reads: CASSFGLAGGSETQYF. CDR3 bases: TGTGCCAGCAGCTTCGGACTAGCGGGAGGGTCGGAGACCCAGTACTTC.

Comment on this clone: One end of the junction is discordant with germline, which a read error may explain. The chain is built from TRBV9 and TRBJ2-5, with TRBD2 identical over 12 bases. Germline V gene data show CDR1 as SGDLS and CDR2 as YYNGEE. CDR3 length: 18 amino acids. CDR3 residues: CVSSVVGMASGRAKTQYF. The CDR3 nucleotides read TGTGTCAGCAGCGTAGTTGGCATGGCTAGCGGGAGGGCAAAGACCCAGTACTTC.

The chain carries TRBV19 and TRBJ1-2; D is possibly TRBD1 (6 bases). V dropped 3 bases and J dropped 4 bases, with 12 bases sitting between them. This CDR3 region has 14 residues. Per germline, CDR1 LNHDA and CDR2 SQIVND (reference sequence). The CDR3 sequence: CASSINGDTYGYTF. The CDR3 DNA sequence: TGTGCCAGTAGTATTAATGGGGACACCTATGGCTACACCTTC.

A single count supports this clone. V gene TRBV11-2 combines with J gene TRBJ2-3; 10 bases agree with TRBD2. In germline, CDR1 is SGHAT, CDR2 FQNNGV. The CDR3 has 17 amino acids. The ends lost 1 base at V and 1 base at J; junction bases unmatched: 5. The CDR3 DNA reads as TGTGCCAGCAGCTTAGTTCGGACTAGCGGAGGCACAGATACGCAGTATTTT. Protein sequence: CASSLVRTSGGTDTQYF.

This rearrangement joins TRBV6-1 to TRBJ2-7, with D possibly being TRBD2 (6 bases). The CDR3 consists of 19 residues. The germline gives CDR1 MNHNS, CDR2 SASEGT. Trimming pared 1 base from V and 0 bases from J, leaving 22 bases between. CDR3 nucleotides: TGTGCCAGCAGTGAAGTCCCGCCTCTATTCGGGGGAAGCTCCTACGAGCAGTACTTC. Translating it yields CASSEVPPLFGGSSYEQYF.

The J gene is TRBJ1-2, the V gene TRBV18; D not resolved. The CDR3 is 14 residues long. The V end was cut by 0 bases, the J end by 4 bases, with 9 bases between. Germline CDR1 is KGHSH and CDR2 is LQKENI. In DNA, the CDR3 is TGTGCCAGCTCACCACCGCTAGTGGGCTATGGCTACACCTTC. Encoded protein: CASSPPLVGYGYTF.

The chain recombines TRBV6-1 with TRBJ1-2; the D is unclear. The CDR3 covers 13 residues. V gave up 5 bases and J gave up 4 bases, with 11 bases separating them. Per the germline V gene, CDR1 is MNHNS and CDR2 is SASEGT. The CDR3 sequence: CASSLGRLYGYTF. The DNA of the CDR3 is TGTGCCAGCAGTTTAGGGAGACTCTATGGCTACACCTTC.